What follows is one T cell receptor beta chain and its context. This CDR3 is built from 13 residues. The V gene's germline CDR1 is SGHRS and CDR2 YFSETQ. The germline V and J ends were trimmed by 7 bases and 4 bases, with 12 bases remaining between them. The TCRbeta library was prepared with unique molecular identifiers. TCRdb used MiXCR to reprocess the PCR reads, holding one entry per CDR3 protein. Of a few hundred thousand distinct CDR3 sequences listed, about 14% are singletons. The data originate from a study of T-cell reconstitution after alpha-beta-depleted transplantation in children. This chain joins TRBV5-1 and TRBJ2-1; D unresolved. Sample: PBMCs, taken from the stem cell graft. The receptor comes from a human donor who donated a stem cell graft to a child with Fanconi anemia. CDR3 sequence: CASSLPQYNEQFF. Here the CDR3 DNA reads TGCGCCAGCTCTTTACCACAATACAATGAGCAGTTCTTC.